The sequence of this T cell receptor (beta chain) was determined in a study of a mutant IDH1 vaccine in newly diagnosed glioma. Study-level background: The earlier regimen, radiotherapy, temozolomide, or both, was most often both.

Remarks on this clone: The antigen is not known.

The time point here: week 5, during vaccination. Each dose of the vaccine consisted of 300 ug of mutant IDH1 20-mer peptide, with topical imiquimod. This CDR3 spans 16 amino acids. Germline V lookup: CDR1 SQVTM, CDR2 ANQGSEA. V lost 7 bases and J 1 base, leaving 22 bases between the germline ends. TCRdb keeps only in-frame clones here, not all; method: immunoSEQ multiplex PCR. In the table there are about 28,000 clones, about 90% of which are singletons. The material sequenced was peripheral blood mononuclear cells (PBMCs), taken from a glioma patient whose treatment included an IDH1 peptide vaccine. This receptor was taken from a woman in her thirties or forties with glioma. Some clones in this sample may be carry-over from other donors' samples. V gene TRBV29-1 combines with J gene TRBJ1-2, with D possibly TRBD1 on 6 matching bases. CDR3 in amino acids: CSAYGTTSIVNYGYTF. For the CDR3, the DNA is TGCAGCGCCTACGGGACAACCTCCATCGTTAACTATGGCTACACCTTC.